The entry that follows covers one TCR beta chain sequence. Its target is unknown. This entry is derived from a study of cytomegalovirus exposure and HLA in healthy donors. The PCR contained 60 Vbeta and 13 Jbeta primers. Repertoires were generated with immunoSEQ multiplex PCR, while TCRdb's copy carries only in-frame clones and drops some. This table has 150,000 to 200,000 clones, roughly 80% appearing once. Whole-study results and caveats: Accurate HLA-A and HLA-B prediction from TCR beta sequences was reported for most subjects.

The CDR3 covers 15 residues. The V end lost 1 base, the J end lost 1 base, and 10 bases lay between the germline ends. Looked up from germline, CDR1 is MGHDK and CDR2 is SYGVNS. The receptor was isolated from a woman in her fifties or sixties in good health and CMV-seronegative. The sample was PBMCs. The chain has TRBV25-1 and TRBJ1-1, with D unclear. CDR3 sequence: CASSEWQDKNTEAFF. In DNA form, the CDR3 reads TGTGCCAGCAGTGAATGGCAGGATAAGAACACTGAAGCTTTCTTT.